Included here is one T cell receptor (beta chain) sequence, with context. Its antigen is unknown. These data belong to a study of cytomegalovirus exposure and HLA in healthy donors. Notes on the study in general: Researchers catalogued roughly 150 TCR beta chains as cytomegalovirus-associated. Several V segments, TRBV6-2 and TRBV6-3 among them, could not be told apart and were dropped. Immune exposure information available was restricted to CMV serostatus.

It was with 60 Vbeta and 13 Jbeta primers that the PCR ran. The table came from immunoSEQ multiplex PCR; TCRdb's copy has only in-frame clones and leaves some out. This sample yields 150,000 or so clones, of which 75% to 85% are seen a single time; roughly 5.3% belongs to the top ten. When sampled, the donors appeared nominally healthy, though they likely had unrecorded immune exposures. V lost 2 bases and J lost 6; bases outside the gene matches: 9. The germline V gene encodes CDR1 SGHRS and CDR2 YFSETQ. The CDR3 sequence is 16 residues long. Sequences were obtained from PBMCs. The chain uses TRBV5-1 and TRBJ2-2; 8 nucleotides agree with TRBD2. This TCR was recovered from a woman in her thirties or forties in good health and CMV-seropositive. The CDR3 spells CASSFGAGVFSGELFF. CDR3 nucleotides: TGCGCCAGCAGCTTCGGAGCGGGAGTATTTTCCGGGGAGCTGTTTTTT.